This T cell receptor (beta chain) is drawn from a study of cytomegalovirus exposure and HLA in healthy donors listed by TCRdb under 2017. Turning to the overall study: An earlier analysis of several hundred of the donors reported about 260 Gb of sequence data and 117 million unique TCR beta sequences obtained from around 170 million T cells. A few DR-DQ haplotypes were treated as single units for association and clustering because of strong linkage in the cohort. Every repertoire in the discovery cohort had been generated on one and the same sequencing platform. In the later analysis, no new phenotypic data were used to find candidate immune exposures; instead, reliance was placed on TCR beta sequences and their occurrence across donors. A later analysis re-analyzed previously published TCR beta repertoires from 550 to 700 donors and added high-resolution HLA genotyping to study TCR occurrence patterns. Among under 450 genotyped donors of the cohort, an average of roughly 240,000 unique TCR beta nucleotide sequences were sequenced per donor, roughly 20% of them non-productive. To predict cytomegalovirus infection status, the study combined high-throughput TCR immunosequencing, statistical association of individual TCRs with disease status, and machine learning. A later genetic analysis took genome-wide SNP genotypes for about three fifths of the 666 donors and used that subset as a discovery cohort. The study used immunosequencing to profile the T cell repertoires of 666 subjects and linked those repertoires to cytomegalovirus serostatus. An earlier analysis of roughly 600 of the donors used high-throughput TCR beta sequencing to judge whether each TCR beta V gene segment behaved as functional or pseudogenic. Alongside the repertoire data, information on donor age, sex, ethnicity and CMV serostatus was compiled. An early release covering roughly 640 HLA-typed donors comprised about 300 gigabases of sequencing data and 65 million to 100 million unique TCR sequences. The genetic ancestry cluster associated with self-reported Caucasian donors included 81% of the roughly 390 genotyped donors. Both class I and class II loci were covered by HLA typing, at four-digit resolution. Besides the first cohort of hundreds of subjects, a separate validation cohort made up of 120 different subjects was used. The study was designed to test whether signatures of past pathogen exposure could be identified by cataloging public T cell receptors. Typing coverage varied by locus: 629-630 donors for A, B, C, DRB1 and DQB1; approximately 560 for DQA1; around 610 for DPA1; fewer than 480 for DPB1. The study at large found these results: A later genetic analysis associated a missense DCLRE1C variant with V-gene and J-gene trimming of TCR beta chains, and an independent cohort replicated the association. In this cohort, only TCR beta chains were sequenced, and detectable features were limited by the absence of alpha or paired-chain data. A further reported finding was that TCR beta sequences accurately predicted the HLA-A and HLA-B alleles for most subjects in the first cohort. The authors suggested that the approach could potentially be extended to other disease states and immunological phenotypes. In a later analysis, the rate of TCR association differed among HLA loci, with DRB1 alleles having the most associated TCRs and HLA-C alleles having the fewest. Compared with the roughly 710-donor mean, donors in an Asian-associated ancestry cluster had fewer N-insertions in productive TCRs, according to a later genetic analysis. Roughly uniform sequencing depth across donors was assumed in presence/absence analyses, although this assumption may not hold. Because HLA typing was missing for some donors at each locus, association tests included only the typed subset. A later analysis found that most CMV-associated TCR beta chains appeared HLA-restricted, with HLA associations seemingly driven largely by CMV exposure. For the cohort, immune exposure information was limited to CMV serostatus. Because counts were too low, 15 to 20 rarely observed V segments, including chromosome 9 orphons, were excluded from the earlier analysis of 587 of the donors. Because the 87-base-pair reads could not distinguish some IMGT-functional V segments, including TRBV6-2 and TRBV6-3, those segments were excluded. When HLA alleles, especially DR and DQ, strongly co-occurred, TCR associations were difficult to assign to individual alleles. In the study, about 150 TCR beta chains were listed as associated with cytomegalovirus. The classifier was reported to diagnose cytomegalovirus status with high specificity and sensitivity in both the original cohort and the validation cohort. A group of highly shared sequence variants was considered likely to be a technical artifact of the sequencing pipeline. In an earlier analysis of some 540 of the donors, most TCR beta V segments appeared in productive rearrangements about 87% or about 30% of the time, broadly matching IMGT annotations. While some public TCRs were present in many individuals, most TCR sequences turned up only very rarely across donors. In a later analysis, several top co-occurrence clusters were reported to appear linked to parvovirus B19, influenza, CMV and Epstein-Barr virus. A later analysis found that HLA-associated TCR beta chains were more clonally expanded and had lower generation probabilities than equally common non-associated chains. At a false discovery rate of 0.05, a later analysis linked 15,000 to 20,000 TCR beta sequences to specific HLA alleles. Three of the identified cytomegalovirus-associated TCR beta chains were confirmed in vitro to be specific for cytomegalovirus antigens. Correlated functional status among segregating V segments might reflect linkage disequilibrium, but an unknown experimental factor could not be ruled out.

The cohort consisted of approximately 670 healthy bone marrow donors. Cohort members were all nominally healthy when sampled, although unrecorded immune exposures were likely present. The donor tested CMV seropositive, placing the donor among the roughly 300 seropositive members of the cohort. A peripheral blood sample was collected from each donor, and TCR beta sequencing was performed on peripheral blood mononuclear cells. Genomic DNA was extracted from the blood cell samples with the Qiagen DNeasy Blood Extraction Kit. Regarding this clone: This clone's antigen is unknown. Per-base quality was not reported, and no clone a single base away is much larger than it.

V was cut back by 6 bases and J by 0 bases, leaving a gap of 14 bases between them. The CDR3 runs 15 residues from the cysteine to the phenylalanine. The entry retains the CDR3 DNA only, 45 bases that are in frame from base 1. Reading the germline V gene gives CDR1 MNHEY and CDR2 SVGAGI. The library was generated by the immunoSEQ multiplex PCR assay. A mixture of 60 forward primers for TCR Vbeta segments and 13 reverse primers for TCR Jbeta segments was used in the multiplex PCR. The CDR3 region of rearranged TCR beta genes was amplified from genomic DNA by a multiplex PCR assay. The amplified TCR beta libraries were sequenced on the Illumina HiSeq System as 87-base-pair reads. Per the authors' processing: Across the roughly 670 repertoires, a later analysis counted 78 million or so unique TCR beta chains, about 10 million of which were shared by at least two donors. To remove PCR and sequencing errors, raw reads were error-corrected and collapsed into unique sequences using a nearest-neighbor algorithm that merged closely related sequences. To assign V, D and J gene segments, CDR3 sequences were aligned to IMGT reference sequences. For a sequence to be retained, a match of at least six nucleotides to both a V gene segment and a J gene segment was required. Rearrangements were classified as productive when the CDR3 lacked stop codons and remained in frame with V and J, and all other rearrangements were classified as non-productive. CDR3 was defined by IMGT convention, running from the second conserved V-encoded cysteine to the conserved J-encoded phenylalanine. Sequences without an unambiguous match to a single V gene segment were excluded from the earlier analysis of approximately 600 of the donors. An earlier analysis of fewer than 750 of the donors classified V segments as functional when productive rearrangements were above 56.7% and as segregating when the standard deviation between donors was above 5%. To diagnose cytomegalovirus status from the catalog of TCR beta chain sequences, a statistical classification framework was built. A later analysis assigned V and J genes by comparing TCR nucleotide sequences with IMGT/GENE-DB human TR gene sequences. Using the TCRdist pipeline, a later analysis assigned CDR3 sequences along with most-parsimonious VDJ recombination scenarios. A later analysis defined each TCR beta chain by its CDR3 amino acid sequence plus V-gene family, and excluded reads lacking a unique V-gene family. A later analysis removed over 500 highly shared, low-generation-probability nucleotide sequences to deal with suspected cross-contamination and a sequencing artifact. In a later analysis, a clonal expansion index was calculated for each public chain from normalized within-repertoire ranks of inferred template counts. Generation probabilities in a later analysis came from a VDJ recombination model fitted to out-of-frame rearrangements, and those results were checked against IGoR. A later analysis scored TCR-TCR, TCR-HLA and TCR-CMV co-occurrence with hypergeometric tests, applying a repertoire-size bias correction to TCR pairs. False discovery rates were estimated in a later analysis by permuting HLA or CMV assignments 20 times. In a later analysis, co-occurring TCRs were grouped using DBSCAN, and TCRdist sequence similarity was added for clustering within HLA-allele-positive subsets. For co-occurrence clustering, repertoires with fewer than 30,000 or more than 120,000 public chains were excluded, along with about five repertoires with anomalous nucleotide sharing. In TCRdb, the immuneACCESS table is reduced to in-frame sequences with V and J assigned. These tables do not hold every clone; where another copy was compared, an unresolved V gene accounts for under half, and the others remain unexplained. V, J and clone size are those of that table, while D and trimming were read from the DNA. The sample profile shows fewer than 250,000 clones; 60% to 80% of them were found once. In total, the top ten clones hold roughly 2.1% of the sample.

This sequence uses TRBV6-5 and TRBJ2-5; no D segment can be confidently identified. Sequenced input: PBMCs. This sequence originates from a woman aged 25 to 39 in good health and CMV-seropositive. The nucleotide sequence is given as TGTGCCAGCAGCGCCGGGTCCGCGAACCAAGAGACCCAGTACTTC. Its product reads: CASSAGSANQETQYF.